The 26 T cell receptor beta chains given below trace back to one sample, sequenced in a study of CD8+ T cells in alopecia areata (dated by TCRdb to 2017 to 2018). To prepare the library, the immunoSEQ multiplex PCR assay was applied. For TCR sequencing, RNA was extracted from every sample and reverse transcribed into cDNA to serve as template. Here the immuneACCESS table is served through TCRdb, limited to in-frame sequences with V and J called. Missing clones are a known gap in these copies; in checked studies unresolved V genes cover under half, and the rest lacks a known reason. The sample records 90,000 to 100,000 clones, 35% to 50% of which are singletons. 0.79% of the sample is held by the ten biggest clonotypes. What was sequenced was CD4+ T cells sorted from blood. These receptors all come from a human donor with alopecia areata.

This clone turned up a few times. This rearrangement joins TRBV29-1 to TRBJ2-7; perhaps D is TRBD1 or TRBD2 (5 bases each). This CDR3 region has 10 residues. The germline gives CDR1 SQVTM, CDR2 ANQGSEA. The V and J ends lost 5 bases and 6 bases respectively, with 8 bases between them. CDR3 sequence reads: CSVRDREQYF. In nucleotides, the CDR3 is TGCAGCGTTCGGGACCGCGAGCAGTACTTC.

This clone is classed as medium-sized. The gene calls are TRBV5-1 and TRBJ2-3; D not resolved. The CDR3 is made up of 13 amino acids. V was clipped by 7 bases and J by 3 bases, with 12 bases between them. Germline V gene lookup returns CDR1 SGHRS and CDR2 YFSETQ. The CDR3 region is CASEITGTDTQYF. CDR3 in DNA: TGCGCCAGCGAGATTACCGGGACAGATACGCAGTATTTT.

In this sample, this clone turned up a few times. The chain joins TRBV5-1 to TRBJ2-5; 7 nucleotides match TRBD1. Germline-derived CDR1 and CDR2 are SGHRS and YFSETQ. The length of the CDR3 is 15 residues. With 5 bases clipped from V and 1 base from J, the junction kept 8 bases outside the gene matches. DNA of the CDR3: TGCGCCAGCAGGACAGGGCCTTCCTCCCAAGAGACCCAGTACTTC. Its protein product is CASRTGPSSQETQYF.

The chain carries TRBV6-5 and TRBJ1-2; 7 nucleotides line up with TRBD1. CDR3 length equals 13 residues. From germline, CDR1 is MNHEY and CDR2 SVGAGI. Trimming took 6 bases from V and 3 from J; bases not matched to a gene: 4. CDR3 protein: CASRRQGDYGYTF. CDR3 in DNA: TGTGCCAGCAGGCGACAGGGAGACTATGGCTACACCTTC.

In its sample, this clone was seen a few times. The chain links TRBV29-1 to TRBJ2-3; 9 bases map to TRBD1. With V trimmed by 3 bases and J by 4 bases, 5 bases remained unmatched. The germline CDR1 and CDR2 sequences are SQVTM and ANQGSEA. The CDR3 is 14 amino acids. CDR3 nucleotide sequence: TGCAGCGTTGAGTTGGGACAGGGCGCAGATACGCAGTATTTT. This codes for CSVELGQGADTQYF.

V gene TRBV30 combines with J gene TRBJ2-1, with D uncertain. The V and J ends lost 1 base and 0 bases respectively, with 10 bases between them. The germline V gene encodes CDR1 GTSNPN and CDR2 SVGIG (reference sequence). The CDR3 sequence is 15 residues long. The CDR3 DNA reads as TGTGCCTGGAGTGGGAGTACCCGCTCCTACAATGAGCAGTTCTTC. It is translated as CAWSGSTRSYNEQFF.

The genes are TRBV5-8 and TRBJ2-1; possibly TRBD1 for D (6 bases). Germline loops: CDR1 SGHTS, CDR2 YDEGEE. Trimming cost V 6 bases and J 4 bases, with 11 bases left between them. CDR3 length equals 13 residues. For the CDR3, the DNA is TGTGCCAGCACCCCCACAGGGTACAATGAGCAGTTCTTC. Its translation is CASTPTGYNEQFF.

This clone was seen a handful of times. The chain employs TRBV29-1 and TRBJ2-1; no firm D call. Germline CDR1 reads SQVTM; CDR2 reads ANQGSEA. This CDR3 contains 13 residues. V dropped 2 bases and J dropped 6 bases, with 11 bases sitting between them. The CDR3 DNA reads as TGCAGCGTTGAACAGAGACGGCTCAATGAGCAGTTCTTC. Residues: CSVEQRRLNEQFF.

The rearrangement joins TRBV30 to TRBJ2-7; maybe TRBD2 (7 bases). This CDR3 has 13 residues. Trimming cost V 1 base and J 3 bases, with 10 bases left between them. Germline loops: CDR1 GTSNPN, CDR2 SVGIG (reference sequence). The CDR3: CAWSGGGVYEQYF. The CDR3 DNA is TGTGCCTGGAGTGGCGGGGGCGTCTACGAGCAGTACTTC.

The table lists this clone with a count of one. The J gene is TRBJ2-5, the V gene TRBV30, with TRBD2 matching 10 bases. The J segment lost 2 bases and the V segment lost 5 bases, leaving 8 bases of the junction unmatched. The CDR3 is 15 residues long. Germline V gives CDR1 GTSNPN, CDR2 SVGIG (reference sequence). The CDR3 nucleotides read TGTGCCTGGGGGGGCACTAGCGGGACTCAAGAGACCCAGTACTTC. The encoded protein is CAWGGTSGTQETQYF.

V gene TRBV30 combines with J gene TRBJ2-7; D assignment may be TRBD1 or TRBD2 (5 bases each). Trimming cost V 0 bases and J 9 bases, with 12 bases left between them. This CDR3 has 12 residues. The germline gives CDR1 GTSNPN, CDR2 SVGIG (reference sequence). CDR3: CAWSVGSRAQYF. The CDR3 DNA reads TGTGCCTGGAGTGTAGGGAGCAGGGCGCAGTACTTC.

The V gene is TRBV7-2, the J gene TRBJ2-4; D gene unclear. Germline CDR1 is SGHTA and CDR2 is FQGNSA. This CDR3 contains 14 residues. V dropped 2 bases and J dropped 4 bases, with 9 bases sitting between them. The CDR3 is CASSLTGSKNIQYF. DNA of the CDR3: TGTGCCAGCAGCTTAACGGGCAGTAAAAACATTCAGTACTTC.

This clone showed up just a few times. This CDR3 is CASSLHRAGAGGEQYF. Here the CDR3 DNA reads TGTGCCAGCAGCTTACATCGAGCGGGGGCGGGCGGCGAGCAGTACTTC. V gene TRBV7-2 combines with J gene TRBJ2-7; 8 bases fit TRBD2. V lost 2 bases to trimming and J lost 6 bases; unmatched junction nucleotides: 12. Germline V gives CDR1 SGHTA, CDR2 FQGNSA. There are 16 residues in the CDR3. The full variable domain, rest sourced from reference TRBV7-2 and TRBJ2-7, is GAGVSQSPSNKVTEKGKDVELRCDPISGHTALYWYRQSLGQGLEFLIYFQGNSAPDKSGLPSDRFSAERTGGSVSTLTIQRTQQEDSAVYLCASSLHRAGAGGEQYFGPGTRLTVT.

This clone was counted a few times. The rearrangement uses TRBV29-1 and TRBJ2-1; 8 bases map to TRBD2. The CDR3 is made up of 15 amino acids. The germline V gene has CDR1 SQVTM and CDR2 ANQGSEA. V gave up 6 bases and J gave up 9 bases; unmatched junction bases: 16. This CDR3 is CSVVGGAGDSSEQFF. CDR3 DNA sequence: TGCAGCGTCGTTGGCGGAGCGGGAGATTCGAGTGAGCAGTTCTTC.

This clone was found a few times. J is TRBJ1-2 and V is TRBV28; D possibly corresponds to TRBD1 (5 bases). Germline V CDR1 and CDR2: MDHEN, SYDVKM. V was shortened by 10 bases and J by 6 bases, with 15 bases between the two germline ends. The CDR3 sequence is 12 residues long. This CDR3 is CATRDLGDGYTF. CDR3 DNA sequence: TGTGCCACACGCGACCTGGGGGATGGCTACACCTTC.

This chain uses TRBV29-1 with TRBJ2-7; 11 nucleotides agree with TRBD1. The CDR3 is 13 amino acids. Germline CDR1 SQVTM, CDR2 ANQGSEA. With 7 bases clipped from V and 7 bases from J, the junction kept 9 bases outside the gene matches. The CDR3 DNA is TGCAGCGCATGGGACAGGGGGTCGGAGGAGCAGTACTTC. This gives the protein CSAWDRGSEEQYF.

V gene TRBV28 combines with J gene TRBJ1-1; weak D call: TRBD1 (5 bases). Germline values: CDR1 MDHEN, CDR2 SYDVKM. V dropped 2 bases and J dropped 3 bases, with 10 bases sitting between them. The CDR3 contains 14 residues. CDR3 sequence reads: CASSLGTADTEAFF. Written as DNA, the CDR3 is TGTGCCAGCAGTTTAGGGACGGCAGACACTGAAGCTTTCTTT.

Many counts were recorded for this clone. The V call is TRBV10-3, the J call TRBJ2-1, with D possibly being TRBD2 (6 bases). Trimming removed 8 bases at V and 6 bases at J, with 14 bases between. The CDR3 is 13 residues long. CDR1 is ENHRY, CDR2 SYGVKD, per germline. Here the CDR3 reads CAIQSREPNEQFF. The CDR3 nucleotides are TGTGCCATCCAGTCCCGGGAGCCCAATGAGCAGTTCTTC.

V usage is TRBV5-1 and J usage is TRBJ1-2; D perhaps matches TRBD1 (6 bases). Trimming removed 0 bases from V and 0 bases from J, with 6 bases in between. The CDR3 is 14 amino acids. Germline V CDR1 and CDR2: SGHRS, YFSETQ. The CDR3 protein is CASSLGTANYGYTF. The CDR3 nucleotides are TGCGCCAGCAGCTTGGGGACAGCTAACTATGGCTACACCTTC.

The table lists this clone with a count of one. This chain uses TRBV6-6 with TRBJ2-5, with 8 bases that match TRBD1. Germline lookup yields CDR1 MNHNY and CDR2 SVGAGI (reference sequence). The V gene end was trimmed by 8 bases and the J gene end by 5 bases; junction bases not matched to a gene: 7. This CDR3 has 13 residues. Here the CDR3 DNA reads TGTGCCAGCGTTGGGACAGGCTGGGAGACCCAGTACTTC. The encoded protein is CASVGTGWETQYF.

This clone has more than one count but fewer than ten. The rearrangement uses TRBV6-1 and TRBJ2-6, with no clear D. Germline CDR1 reads MNHNS; CDR2 reads SASEGT. This CDR3 has 12 amino acids. Deletions cut 7 bases from V and 3 bases from J, with 4 bases between. CDR3 nucleotide sequence: TGTGCCAGCAAAGATGGGGCCAACGTCCTGACTTTC. Protein: CASKDGANVLTF.

Here the CDR3 reads CSVADQETQYF. The CDR3 DNA reads TGCAGCGTTGCAGACCAAGAGACCCAGTACTTC. The genes are TRBV29-1 and TRBJ2-5; D is ambiguous. This CDR3 is 11 amino acids long. V was pared by 4 bases and J by 0 bases, with 3 bases between. The V gene's germline CDR1 is SQVTM and CDR2 ANQGSEA.

This clone was picked up a small number of times. This chain uses TRBV29-1 with TRBJ1-1; D gene uncertain. This CDR3 has 13 residues. V lost 5 bases and J lost 0, with 10 bases in between. Germline V gene lookup returns CDR1 SQVTM and CDR2 ANQGSEA. CDR3 residues: CSVLRTLNTEAFF. CDR3 coding DNA: TGCAGCGTTCTTCGGACCCTGAACACTGAAGCTTTCTTT.

The chain combines TRBV7-2 with TRBJ1-2; D is undetermined. Germline V gives CDR1 SGHTA, CDR2 FQGNSA. This CDR3 contains 14 residues. The V end lost 1 base, the J end lost 7 bases, and 13 bases lay between the germline ends. The CDR3 DNA reads TGTGCCAGCAGCTTAGAGTCCGGGCCGGGTGGCTACACCTTC. This translates into CASSLESGPGGYTF.

The chain carries TRBV2 and TRBJ2-1; TRBD1 matches 8 bases. CDR3 length equals 11 residues. Per germline, CDR1 SNHLY and CDR2 FYNNEI. CDR3 loop: CADRDYNEQFF. CDR3 in DNA: TGTGCGGACAGGGATTACAATGAGCAGTTCTTC.

This clone has just a few counts. V usage is TRBV29-1 and J usage is TRBJ2-7, with D possibly matching TRBD2 (5 bases). The CDR3 runs to 13 residues. Trimming removed 7 bases at V and 1 base at J, with 14 bases between. Per the germline V gene, CDR1 is SQVTM and CDR2 is ANQGSEA. CDR3 nucleotides: TGCAGCGGAGGGTCCTCTCTTTCCTACGAGCAGTACTTC. The encoded protein is CSGGSSLSYEQYF.